One sample yielded the 26 T cell receptor beta chains listed below, sequenced in a study of blood T cell repertoires in COVID-19. The protocol was immunoSEQ multiplex PCR, while the TCRdb copy is restricted to in-frame clones and leaves out a portion. The table lists under 200,000 clones, roughly 86% of them singletons. Input material: peripheral blood. The receptors were gathered from a man aged 55 to 70 with COVID-19, enrolled during active disease.

The chain is built from TRBV19 and TRBJ2-7, with 9 bases identical to TRBD1. V lost 9 bases to trimming and J lost 2 bases; unmatched junction nucleotides: 11. The CDR3 totals 15 residues. Germline loops: CDR1 LNHDA, CDR2 SQIVND (reference sequence). CDR3 DNA: TGTGCCAGCAAGAAGAGCGACAGGGGGACCTACGAGCAGTACTTC. Its protein is CASKKSDRGTYEQYF.

The chain joins TRBV11-2 to TRBJ1-2, with 7 nucleotides matching TRBD1. V was pared by 5 bases and J by 1 base, with 13 bases of the junction left unmatched. CDR1 and CDR2 from the germline V gene are SGHAT and FQNNGV. The CDR3 consists of 17 residues. The CDR3 spells CASSQSQGQLLNYGYTF. As DNA, the CDR3 is TGTGCCAGCAGCCAATCACAGGGGCAACTACTTAACTATGGCTACACCTTC.

The chain joins TRBV6-2 or TRBV6-3 to TRBJ1-5; 7 bases align to TRBD1. The CDR3 totals 16 residues. Per germline, CDR1 MNHEY and CDR2 SVGEGT. Unmatched junction bases numbered 13, after V lost 5 bases and J lost 6 bases. This chain's CDR3 is CASSPISTGNVQPQHF. DNA of the CDR3: TGTGCCAGCAGTCCCATCTCGACAGGGAATGTTCAGCCCCAGCATTTT.

The V and J genes are TRBV11-2 and TRBJ2-7; maybe TRBD1 (6 bases). Deletions cut 3 bases from V and 4 bases from J, with 7 bases between. The CDR3 is made up of 12 amino acids. Germline CDR1 reads SGHAT; CDR2 reads FQNNGV. In DNA, the CDR3 is TGTGCCAGCAGCTTCAGGGGTTACGAGCAGTACTTC. Translating gives CASSFRGYEQYF.

The V and J genes are TRBV6-4 and TRBJ1-5; D unclear. The V end was cut by 0 bases, the J end by 0 bases, with 3 bases between. The germline V gene has CDR1 MRHNA and CDR2 SNTAGT. CDR3 length: 14 residues. This chain's CDR3 is CASSDSYSNQPQHF. The CDR3 DNA sequence: TGTGCCAGCAGTGACTCGTATAGCAATCAGCCCCAGCATTTT.

This clone was seen once. J is TRBJ1-2 and V is TRBV7-2, with D unclear. Trimming removed 4 bases from V and 8 bases from J, with 8 bases in between. Per the germline V gene, CDR1 is SGHTA and CDR2 is FQGNSA. This CDR3 region has 11 residues. The CDR3: CASSSPGGYTF. Here the CDR3 DNA reads TGTGCCAGCAGCTCCCCGGGGGGCTACACCTTC.

This clone was found a few times. The V call is TRBV2, the J call TRBJ1-1; unclear D gene. V dropped 4 bases and J dropped 0 bases, with 9 bases sitting between them. Germline CDR1 and CDR2: SNHLY and FYNNEI. The CDR3 is made up of 14 amino acids. DNA for the CDR3: TGTGCCAGCAGTGGCGATTTAGTGAACACTGAAGCTTTCTTT. Amino acids: CASSGDLVNTEAFF. The whole variable domain, remainder taken from reference TRBV2 and TRBJ1-1, is EPEVTQTPSHQVTQMGQEVILRCVPISNHLYFYWYRQILGQKVEFLVSFYNNEISEKSEIFDDQFSVERPDGSNFTLKIRSTKLEDSAMYFCASSGDLVNTEAFFGQGTRLTVV.

The J gene is TRBJ1-6, the V gene TRBV18, with D unclear. V lost 4 bases to trimming and J lost 5 bases, with 9 bases between them. Germline lookup yields CDR1 KGHSH and CDR2 LQKENI. The CDR3 length is 14 residues. The CDR3 protein is CASSQGAHNSPLHF. The CDR3 DNA sequence: TGTGCCAGCTCACAGGGAGCACATAATTCACCCCTCCACTTT.

CDR3 bases: TGTGCCAGCAGCTTTCTAAGCGGGAGTAACACAGATACGCAGTATTTT. It is translated as CASSFLSGSNTDTQYF. The genes are TRBV11-1 and TRBJ2-3; 8 bases agree with TRBD2. The V gene end was trimmed by 3 bases and the J gene end by 2 bases; junction bases not matched to a gene: 7. Germline V gives CDR1 SGHAT, CDR2 FQDESV (reference sequence). The CDR3 spans 16 residues.

The chain combines TRBV24-1 with TRBJ2-7; 7 nucleotides line up with TRBD1. The CDR3 length is 13 residues. Germline trimming cut 7 bases from V and 5 bases from J; bases unmatched to any gene: 7. Germline values: CDR1 KGHDR, CDR2 SFDVKD. CDR3 amino acids: CATSGDSRHEQYF. The CDR3 DNA is TGTGCCACCAGCGGGGACAGTAGGCACGAGCAGTACTTC.

The V gene is TRBV19, the J gene TRBJ2-3, with TRBD2 as a possible D gene (6 bases). Germline CDR1 is LNHDA and CDR2 is SQIVND (reference sequence). The CDR3 is 16 amino acids. The V and J ends lost 3 bases and 3 bases respectively, with 16 bases between them. The CDR3 reads CASSIRGGRSTDTQYF. CDR3 nucleotides: TGTGCCAGTAGTATTCGGGGAGGTCGGTCGACAGATACGCAGTATTTT.

This chain connects TRBV5-1 to TRBJ2-1, with unresolved D. Germline lookup yields CDR1 SGHRS and CDR2 YFSETQ. The V and J ends lost 1 base and 6 bases respectively, with 5 bases between them. CDR3 length: 12 residues. In nucleotides, the CDR3 is TGCGCCAGCAGCTTGACAGTCAATGAGCAGTTCTTC. Its protein product is CASSLTVNEQFF.

V gene TRBV3-1 (or the pseudogene TRBV3-2) combines with J gene TRBJ2-7; a weak D match, TRBD1 (5 bases). Trimming left V 1 base short and J 3 bases short, with 13 bases between. Germline V gene sequence: CDR1 LGHDT, CDR2 YNNKEL (reference sequence). The CDR3 is 15 amino acids. Here the CDR3 reads CASSQVAGIIYEQYF. The CDR3 nucleotides read TGTGCCAGCAGCCAAGTGGCAGGGATCATCTACGAGCAGTACTTC.

This chain uses TRBV7-2 with TRBJ1-1; D gene uncertain. Trimming stripped 6 bases from V and 4 bases from J, with 18 bases between. CDR3 length equals 15 residues. CDR1 and CDR2 (germline): SGHTA, FQGNSA. The chain's CDR3 is CASRLSIGVGTEAFF. CDR3 nucleotides: TGTGCCAGCAGGCTTAGCATCGGGGTGGGCACTGAAGCTTTCTTT.

The chain has TRBV6-5 and TRBJ1-4, with unresolved D. CDR1 is MNHEY and CDR2 is SVGAGI in the germline V gene. Trimming took off 0 bases at V and 3 bases at J, with 11 bases between the two ends. This CDR3 region has 16 residues. CDR3 sequence reads: CASSYSGGWANEKLFF. CDR3 bases: TGTGCCAGCAGTTACTCCGGCGGGTGGGCTAATGAAAAACTGTTTTTT.

A single count supports this clone. The V call is TRBV11-2, the J call TRBJ2-4; possible D gene TRBD1, 5 bases. CDR3 length equals 13 residues. V gave up 5 bases and J gave up 5 bases, with 10 bases separating them. Germline assignment: CDR1 SGHAT and CDR2 FQNNGV. The CDR3 loop reads CASSPPTENIQYF. DNA for the CDR3: TGTGCCAGCAGCCCGCCGACAGAAAACATTCAGTACTTC.

The chain employs TRBV6-5 and TRBJ2-7, with 10 positions matching TRBD1. Germline assignment: CDR1 MNHEY and CDR2 SVGAGI. This CDR3 spans 15 amino acids. The V gene end was trimmed by 2 bases and the J gene end by 2 bases; junction bases not matched to a gene: 3. The CDR3 region has the DNA TGTGCCAGCAGTTACAGAGGACAGGGGGCCTACGAGCAGTACTTC. The encoded protein is CASSYRGQGAYEQYF.

V is TRBV25-1 and J is TRBJ1-2, with D tentatively TRBD1 (6 bases). Between the trimmed V and J ends, which lost 4 bases and 0 bases, there was a span of 9 bases. Germline CDR1 reads MGHDK; CDR2 reads SYGVNS. This CDR3 has 14 amino acids. The CDR3 region has the DNA TGTGCCAGCAGTGTGACAGGAGCTAACTATGGCTACACCTTC. It specifies CASSVTGANYGYTF.

The DNA for the CDR3 is TGTGCCAGCAGCCCAGGACATAGCACAGATACGCAGTATTTT. Its translation is CASSPGHSTDTQYF. The chain links TRBV6-2 or TRBV6-3 to TRBJ2-3; tentative D call: TRBD1 (5 bases). The CDR3 has 14 residues. Trimming removed 6 bases at V and 0 bases at J, with 10 bases between. Looked up from germline, CDR1 is MNHEY and CDR2 is SVGEGT.

As for this clone: Other nucleotide sequences from this sample produce the same CDR3. The gene calls are TRBV18 and TRBJ1-1, with D perhaps TRBD1 (6 bases). This CDR3 is built from 13 residues. CDR1 and CDR2 from the germline V gene are KGHSH and LQKENI. Trimming shortened V by 9 bases and J by 4 bases, and 15 bases separated the two germline ends. DNA for the CDR3: TGTGCCAGTTCCCCCGGACAGACCACTGAAGCTTTCTTT. Translating it yields CASSPGQTTEAFF.

The chain carries TRBV7-2 and TRBJ1-1; D uncertain. V lost 5 bases, J lost 1 base, and 11 bases lay in between. This CDR3 region has 14 residues. CDR1 and CDR2 (germline): SGHTA, FQGNSA. Written as DNA, the CDR3 is TGTGCCAGCAGCGCCTATTTCGAGAACACTGAAGCTTTCTTT. Translation gives CASSAYFENTEAFF.

The V and J genes are TRBV11-2 and TRBJ2-5, with 9 bases lining up with TRBD2. Germline V lookup: CDR1 SGHAT, CDR2 FQNNGV. The J segment lost 4 bases and the V segment lost 0 bases, leaving 9 bases of the junction unmatched. CDR3 length: 17 residues. The CDR3 region has the DNA TGTGCCAGCAGCTTAGAGACTAGCGGCGTGAGGGGAGAGACCCAGTACTTC. Its translation is CASSLETSGVRGETQYF.

This clone was observed a single time. The rearrangement links TRBV24-1 to TRBJ2-5, with 7 bases lining up with TRBD1. Looked up from germline, CDR1 is KGHDR and CDR2 is SFDVKD. The CDR3 covers 15 residues. The trim removed 4 bases at V and 1 base at J, leaving 5 bases unmatched. CDR3 sequence: CATSDHDRVQETQYF. As DNA, the CDR3 is TGTGCCACCAGTGACCACGACAGGGTCCAAGAGACCCAGTACTTC.

The chain carries TRBV20-1 and TRBJ2-2, with D unclear. Germline assignment: CDR1 DFQATT and CDR2 SNEGSKA (reference sequence). Trimming took off 4 bases at V and 2 bases at J, with 14 bases between the two ends. CDR3 length: 15 amino acids. CDR3 amino acids: CSATDVEYNTGELFF. CDR3 DNA sequence: TGCAGTGCTACTGACGTCGAGTATAACACCGGGGAGCTGTTTTTT.

The chain recombines TRBV7-2 with TRBJ2-3, with 9 bases that match TRBD2. V shed 4 bases and J 4 bases; nucleotides not matched to a gene: 3. This CDR3 comprises 14 residues. Germline V gene sequence: CDR1 SGHTA, CDR2 FQGNSA. The CDR3 loop is CASSSLAGADTQYF. CDR3 nucleotides: TGTGCCAGCAGCTCACTAGCGGGCGCAGATACGCAGTATTTT.

The CDR3 bases are TGTGCCAGCGCCAAAAGGGGCTTTCAGCCCCAGCATTTT. It codes for CASAKRGFQPQHF. The rearrangement uses TRBV12-3 or TRBV12-4 and TRBJ1-5, with D maybe TRBD1 (5 bases). This CDR3 has 13 residues. Trimming took 8 bases from V and 6 from J, leaving 14 bases between them.